Below, 28 T cell receptor beta chains from the same sample are listed, as sequenced in a study of cytomegalovirus exposure and HLA in healthy donors. TCRdb's copy holds only in-frame clones and misses some; the assay was immunoSEQ multiplex PCR. The sample consists of 150,000 to 200,000 clones, more than 75% of them appearing once. The sequenced sample consisted of PBMCs. These receptors all come from a man younger than 35 in good health and CMV-seropositive.

The chain combines TRBV27 with TRBJ2-5; the D is unclear. V was trimmed by 11 bases and J by 4 bases, leaving 14 bases between them. The CDR3 covers 12 residues. Germline V gene data show CDR1 as MNHEY and CDR2 as SMNVEV (reference sequence). DNA for the CDR3: TGTGCCCGTGATAGCCTGCGAGAGACCCAGTACTTC. This codes for CARDSLRETQYF.

V gene TRBV18 combines with J gene TRBJ2-5; possibly TRBD2 for D (6 bases). With 3 bases removed from V and 1 base from J, the gap between germline ends came to 9 bases. Germline loops: CDR1 KGHSH, CDR2 LQKENI. The CDR3 length is 14 residues. For the CDR3, the DNA is TGTGCCAGCTCACCTGGAGGGGCCCAAGAGACCCAGTACTTC. Its translation: CASSPGGAQETQYF. Looking up the rest from reference TRBV18 and TRBJ2-5 gives the full variable domain: NAGVMQNPRHLVRRRGQEARLRCSPMKGHSHVYWYRQLPEEGLKFMVYLQKENIIDESGMPKERFSAEFPKEGPSILRIQQVVRGDSAAYFCASSPGGAQETQYFGPGTRLLVL.

The V gene is TRBV13, the J gene TRBJ2-7; 9 bases line up with TRBD1. V was clipped by 5 bases and J by 3 bases; unmatched bases: 8. The CDR3 contains 15 residues. Germline values: CDR1 PRHDT, CDR2 FYEKMQ (reference sequence). CDR3 DNA: TGTGCCAGCAGCCCAGCTACAGGGGGCCTCTACGAGCAGTACTTC. This gives the protein CASSPATGGLYEQYF.

Only one count was recorded for this clone. This rearrangement joins TRBV29-1 to TRBJ2-7; 9 positions match TRBD2. The CDR3 spans 15 residues. Germline V gene lookup returns CDR1 SQVTM and CDR2 ANQGSEA. With 6 bases clipped from V and 5 bases from J, the junction kept 14 bases outside the gene matches. The CDR3 is CSVGKGVSGSNEQYF. The CDR3 DNA reads TGCAGCGTCGGGAAGGGGGTTAGCGGGAGCAACGAGCAGTACTTC.

V and J are TRBV30 and TRBJ1-1; possible D gene TRBD1, 5 bases. The V and J ends lost 4 bases and 5 bases respectively, with 14 bases between them. The germline CDR1 and CDR2 sequences are GTSNPN and SVGIG (reference sequence). The CDR3 contains 13 residues. CDR3: CAWTPGGVTEAFF. Here the CDR3 DNA reads TGTGCCTGGACCCCTGGGGGGGTTACTGAAGCTTTCTTT.

The chain uses TRBV5-4 and TRBJ2-5; 7 bases fit TRBD2. The V gene end was trimmed by 0 bases and the J gene end by 2 bases; junction bases not matched to a gene: 7. Germline-derived CDR1 and CDR2 are SGHNT and YYREEE (reference sequence). CDR3 size: 16 residues. CDR3 nucleotides: TGTGCCAGCAGCTTGGCATCGGCGGGAGCACAAGAGACCCAGTACTTC. This gives the protein CASSLASAGAQETQYF.

This clone was detected only a few times. V is TRBV18 and J is TRBJ2-2, with 8 bases matching TRBD2. The trim removed 3 bases at V and 3 bases at J, leaving 9 bases unmatched. Per the germline V gene, CDR1 is KGHSH and CDR2 is LQKENI. The length of the CDR3 is 17 residues. CDR3 loop: CASSPVRAGADTGELFF. CDR3 coding DNA: TGTGCCAGCTCACCGGTTCGAGCGGGAGCGGACACCGGGGAGCTGTTTTTT.

The chain recombines TRBV12-5 with TRBJ2-3; 9 nucleotides line up with TRBD1. The CDR3 totals 15 residues. CDR1 is LGHNT and CDR2 is FRNRAP in the germline V gene. Germline trimming cut 6 bases from V and 0 bases from J; bases unmatched to any gene: 4. CDR3 protein: CASGPGQGSTDTQYF. The CDR3, as DNA: TGTGCTAGTGGCCCCGGACAGGGGAGCACAGATACGCAGTATTTT.

Here the CDR3 DNA reads TGTGCCAGCAGCGTTAGCGGGAGATACACAGATACGCAGTATTTT. Translated: CASSVSGRYTDTQYF. J is TRBJ2-3 and V is TRBV9, with 9 bases fitting TRBD2. The germline V gene encodes CDR1 SGDLS and CDR2 YYNGEE. This CDR3 has 15 amino acids. V was pared by 2 bases and J by 2 bases, with 3 bases of the junction left unmatched.

The genes are TRBV7-2 and TRBJ1-5, with 8 nucleotides matching TRBD1. This CDR3 contains 15 residues. Trimming removed 5 bases from V and 4 bases from J; junction bases left unmatched: 7. Germline V lookup: CDR1 SGHTA, CDR2 FQGNSA. The CDR3 reads CASSIRGQDNQPQHF. The DNA for the CDR3 is TGTGCCAGCAGCATAAGGGGACAGGATAATCAGCCCCAGCATTTT.

The chain couples TRBV5-6 to TRBJ1-1; D ambiguous. V dropped 0 bases and J dropped 1 base, with 10 bases sitting between them. Germline V gene sequence: CDR1 SGHDT, CDR2 YYEEEE. This CDR3 region has 15 residues. CDR3: CASSLGLVKNTEAFF. CDR3 DNA: TGTGCCAGCAGCTTGGGACTCGTCAAGAACACTGAAGCTTTCTTT. The complete variable domain, with remaining parts taken from reference TRBV5-6 and TRBJ1-1, reads DAGVTQSPTHLIKTRGQQVTLRCSPKSGHDTVSWYQQALGQGPQFIFQYYEEEERQRGNFPDRFSGHQFPNYSSELNVNALLLGDSALYLCASSLGLVKNTEAFFGQGTRLTVV.

The chain couples TRBV30 to TRBJ1-4; 7 bases agree with TRBD1. The junction had 5 bases not matched to a gene; V was cut back by 0 bases and J by 7 bases. CDR1 and CDR2 from the germline V gene are GTSNPN and SVGIG (reference sequence). This CDR3 contains 14 residues. For the CDR3, the DNA is TGTGCCTGGAGTGTGGGGCCAGGGGGTGAAAAACTGTTTTTT. As protein: CAWSVGPGGEKLFF.

V is TRBV28 and J is TRBJ2-7; 14 nucleotides line up with TRBD2. The trim removed 5 bases at V and 7 bases at J, leaving 7 bases unmatched. CDR3 length equals 15 residues. Germline V gene sequence: CDR1 MDHEN, CDR2 SYDVKM. The DNA of the CDR3 is TGTGCCAGCAGTCATGGGACTAGCGGGGGTCGGGAGCAGTACTTC. It yields the protein CASSHGTSGGREQYF.

The rearrangement links TRBV28 to TRBJ1-1; D is uncertain. Germline V gives CDR1 MDHEN, CDR2 SYDVKM. The V and J ends lost 6 bases and 5 bases respectively, with 13 bases between them. This CDR3 spans 13 amino acids. CDR3 in amino acids: CASRILDGTEAFF. CDR3 sequence (DNA): TGTGCCAGCAGAATTCTAGACGGAACTGAAGCTTTCTTT.

For this clone: Other DNA variants within this sample encode the same CDR3. CDR3: CSVEEGTSYEQYF. The DNA of the CDR3 is TGCAGCGTTGAGGAGGGGACCTCCTACGAGCAGTACTTC. The chain employs TRBV29-1 and TRBJ2-7; possible D gene TRBD2, 6 bases. Trimming left V 3 bases short and J 0 bases short, with 9 bases between. The CDR3 has 13 residues. Germline loops: CDR1 SQVTM, CDR2 ANQGSEA.

This chain joins TRBV5-6 and TRBJ2-1, with TRBD1 matching 9 bases. The V gene end was trimmed by 4 bases and the J gene end by 6 bases; junction bases not matched to a gene: 14. Germline V CDR1 and CDR2: SGHDT, YYEEEE. This CDR3 spans 17 amino acids. The CDR3 DNA follows: TGTGCCAGCAGCCCTTATTACCGGGACAGGGAGGGCAATGAGCAGTTCTTC. It specifies CASSPYYRDREGNEQFF.

This sequence joins TRBV30 and TRBJ2-7; D is perhaps TRBD2 (6 bases). Germline CDR1 GTSNPN, CDR2 SVGIG (reference sequence). V was clipped by 3 bases and J by 9 bases, with 18 bases between them. The CDR3 runs 13 residues. The CDR3 is CAWSPRSRGLQYF. CDR3 bases: TGTGCCTGGAGCCCCAGGAGCCGGGGGTTGCAGTACTTC.

The chain is built from TRBV7-8 and TRBJ2-7; 9 bases line up with TRBD1. CDR1 is SGHVS and CDR2 is FQNEAQ in the germline V gene. J gave up 3 bases and V 3 bases, and 3 bases lay outside the gene matches. The length of the CDR3 is 14 residues. The CDR3 DNA follows: TGTGCCAGCAGCTTGGCGGACAGGGGCTACGAGCAGTACTTC. It specifies CASSLADRGYEQYF. Complete variable domain (other parts from reference TRBV7-8 and TRBJ2-7): GAGVSQSPRYKVAKRGQDVALRCDPISGHVSLFWYQQALGQGPEFLTYFQNEAQLDKSGLPSDRFFAERPEGSVSTLKIQRTQQEDSAVYLCASSLADRGYEQYFGPGTRLTVT.

Points on this clone: Other DNA variants within this sample encode the same CDR3. The chain is built from TRBV9 and TRBJ1-2, with TRBD1 matching over 12 bases. Germline CDR1 and CDR2: SGDLS and YYNGEE. V lost 2 bases, J lost 4 bases, and 0 bases stayed unmatched. The CDR3 is 14 residues long. CDR3 region: CASSVGQGAYGYTF. The CDR3 nucleotides are TGTGCCAGCAGCGTGGGACAGGGGGCCTATGGCTACACCTTC.

This clone is a singleton in its sample. The CDR3 region has the DNA TGTGCCAGTAGTACCGGCGGGGGGTCTGGGGCCAACGTCCTGACTTTC. This encodes CASSTGGGSGANVLTF. J is TRBJ2-6 and V is TRBV19; 8 bases are shared with TRBD2. Germline-derived CDR1 and CDR2 are LNHDA and SQIVND (reference sequence). V was clipped by 4 bases and J by 1 base; unmatched bases: 3. The CDR3 is 16 residues long.

V is TRBV27 and J is TRBJ2-2; no definite D call. This CDR3 is built from 16 residues. CDR1 and CDR2 from the germline V gene are MNHEY and SMNVEV (reference sequence). V was shortened by 7 bases and J by 1 base, with 16 bases between the two germline ends. CDR3 residues: CASIAVVGRNTGELFF. As DNA, the CDR3 is TGTGCCAGCATTGCAGTTGTTGGGCGGAACACCGGGGAGCTGTTTTTT.

In its sample, this clone was seen a few times. The chain employs TRBV28 and TRBJ2-7, with D possibly matching TRBD1 (6 bases). Trimming took 6 bases from V and 4 from J, leaving 16 bases between them. CDR1 and CDR2 from the germline V gene are MDHEN and SYDVKM. The CDR3 length is 14 residues. The CDR3 loop is CASRMGQGFYEQYF. The CDR3 bases are TGTGCCAGCAGAATGGGTCAGGGGTTTTACGAGCAGTACTTC.

The chain has TRBV4-2 and TRBJ2-1; possible D gene TRBD1, 5 bases. CDR3 length: 13 residues. Germline loops: CDR1 LGHNA, CDR2 YNFKEQ. The V end was cut by 3 bases, the J end by 5 bases, with 8 bases between. CDR3 sequence: CASSHGRDNEQFF. DNA of the CDR3: TGTGCCAGCAGCCATGGCAGGGACAATGAGCAGTTCTTC.

V gene TRBV27 combines with J gene TRBJ2-3; D unclear. The V end lost 3 bases, the J end lost 6 bases, and 10 bases lay between the germline ends. The CDR3 loop spans 13 amino acids. CDR1 and CDR2 from the germline V gene are MNHEY and SMNVEV (reference sequence). The CDR3 reads CASSFFTADTQYF. CDR3 in DNA: TGTGCCAGCAGTTTCTTCACCGCGGATACGCAGTATTTT.

This chain uses TRBV7-2 with TRBJ2-3; D is undetermined. Germline CDR1 is SGHTA and CDR2 is FQGNSA. The V end was cut by 4 bases, the J end by 6 bases, with 8 bases between. This CDR3 region has 12 residues. CDR3 DNA: TGTGCCAGCAGCTACCTTCGGGATACGCAGTATTTT. This gives the protein CASSYLRDTQYF.

This clone was seen only a few times. This chain joins TRBV7-7 and TRBJ2-5; TRBD1 might be the D (5 bases). CDR1 and CDR2 (germline): SSHAT, FNYEAQ (reference sequence). V was pared by 3 bases and J by 4 bases, with 6 bases between. This CDR3 is built from 12 residues. CDR3 in amino acids: CASSFQGETQYF. In nucleotides, the CDR3 is TGTGCCAGCAGCTTTCAGGGAGAGACCCAGTACTTC.

This clone appeared once. The chain is built from TRBV11-3 and TRBJ1-2, with 7 bases identical to TRBD1. Germline V gene data show CDR1 as SGHNT and CDR2 as YENEEA. Unmatched junction bases numbered 4, after V lost 5 bases and J lost 4 bases. CDR3 length equals 13 residues. The CDR3 reads CASSDRVGYGYTF. The CDR3 DNA reads TGTGCCAGCAGCGACAGGGTGGGCTATGGCTACACCTTC.

The chain couples TRBV10-3 to TRBJ1-4; tentatively, D is TRBD1 (5 bases). V was cut by 4 bases and J by 5 bases, with 8 bases left in between. The CDR3 consists of 13 residues. Germline V gives CDR1 ENHRY, CDR2 SYGVKD. For the CDR3, the DNA is TGTGCCATCAGTGGGGGGGGAAATGAAAAACTGTTTTTT. It translates to CAISGGGNEKLFF.